The rows below give T cell receptor beta chains drawn from one sample of a study of blood T cell repertoires in COVID-19. The table came from immunoSEQ multiplex PCR; TCRdb's copy has only in-frame clones and leaves some out. The sample includes 200,000 to 250,000 clones, about 80% of them seen just once. Sequencing used PBMCs or T cells enriched from blood (not recorded which). The receptors shown here come from a man aged 35 to 55 who had recovered from COVID-19. Each CDR3 is given with its conserved first and last residue. Each record gives: CDR3 protein, CDR3 DNA, V gene, J gene, D gene, clone size. The D gene is left open where the match is weak. A clone size is listed for some rows: how often the clone was seen (once, few, many), or a class if it is expanded.

cdr3_aa: CASRETAMNTEAFF
cdr3_nt: TGCGCCAGCAGGGAGACAGCGATGAACACTGAAGCTTTCTTT
v_call: TRBV5-1
j_call: TRBJ1-1
d_call: .
clone_size: .

cdr3_aa: CASSQGQTYGYTF
cdr3_nt: TGTGCCAGCAGCCAGGGACAGACCTATGGCTACACCTTC
v_call: TRBV11-1
j_call: TRBJ1-2
d_call: TRBD1
clone_size: .

cdr3_aa: CASSLTGGGEKLFF
cdr3_nt: TGTGCCAGCAGCTTGACAGGGGGTGGTGAAAAACTGTTTTTT
v_call: TRBV7-9
j_call: TRBJ1-4
d_call: TRBD1
clone_size: once

cdr3_aa: CASSRAGANSFF
cdr3_nt: TGTGCCAGCAGCCGGGCGGGCGCCAATTCTTTCTTT
v_call: TRBV3-1/TRBV3-2
j_call: TRBJ1-1
d_call: .
clone_size: .

cdr3_aa: CASSPWRSINYGYTF
cdr3_nt: TGTGCCAGCAGTCCCTGGCGGTCCATTAACTATGGCTACACCTTC
v_call: TRBV28
j_call: TRBJ1-2
d_call: .
clone_size: .

cdr3_aa: CASSRYESPYEQYF
cdr3_nt: TGTGCCAGCAGCCGGTACGAGTCTCCCTACGAGCAGTACTTC
v_call: TRBV3-1/TRBV3-2
j_call: TRBJ2-7
d_call: .
clone_size: .

cdr3_aa: CASSEESMRKLFF
cdr3_nt: TGTGCCAGCAGTGAAGAGAGTATGAGAAAACTGTTTTTT
v_call: TRBV6-1
j_call: TRBJ1-4
d_call: .
clone_size: .

cdr3_aa: CASSLFEGPYEQYF
cdr3_nt: TGTGCCAGCAGCTTATTTGAGGGCCCCTACGAGCAGTACTTC
v_call: TRBV11-2
j_call: TRBJ2-7
d_call: .
clone_size: .

cdr3_aa: CASSGGTGGFPKYEQYF
cdr3_nt: TGTGCCAGCAGCGGGGGGACAGGGGGCTTTCCTAAGTACGAGCAGTACTTC
v_call: TRBV9
j_call: TRBJ2-7
d_call: TRBD1
clone_size: .

cdr3_aa: CASSLDRNYGYTF
cdr3_nt: TGTGCCAGCAGCCTCGACAGAAACTATGGCTACACCTTC
v_call: TRBV12-3/TRBV12-4
j_call: TRBJ1-2
d_call: .
clone_size: .

cdr3_aa: CASSQSGGKADTQYF
cdr3_nt: TGTGCCAGCAGCCAGAGCGGGGGGAAGGCAGATACGCAGTATTTT
v_call: TRBV28
j_call: TRBJ2-3
d_call: TRBD2
clone_size: .

cdr3_aa: CSAEVDSSEQYF
cdr3_nt: TGCAGCGCTGAAGTAGATTCTAGCGAGCAGTACTTC
v_call: TRBV29-1
j_call: TRBJ2-7
d_call: .
clone_size: .

cdr3_aa: CASSPFGTLTNEKLFF
cdr3_nt: TGTGCCAGCTCACCATTCGGGACACTAACTAATGAAAAACTGTTTTTT
v_call: TRBV18
j_call: TRBJ1-4
d_call: .
clone_size: .

cdr3_aa: CASSFVGGPGTGELFF
cdr3_nt: TGTGCCAGCAGCTTCGTAGGAGGGCCGGGGACCGGGGAGCTGTTTTTT
v_call: TRBV7-6
j_call: TRBJ2-2
d_call: .
clone_size: .

cdr3_aa: CSVEEGTGGYGYTF
cdr3_nt: TGCAGCGTTGAAGAGGGGACAGGGGGATATGGCTACACCTTC
v_call: TRBV29-1
j_call: TRBJ1-2
d_call: TRBD1
clone_size: .

cdr3_aa: CASSEGAGPTF
cdr3_nt: TGTGCCAGCAGTGAAGGGGCAGGGCCCACCTTC
v_call: TRBV6-1
j_call: TRBJ1-2
d_call: .
clone_size: .

cdr3_aa: CASSPLGGSVTQYF
cdr3_nt: TGTGCCAGCAGCCCTCTCGGGGGGAGTGTGACCCAGTACTTC
v_call: TRBV7-3
j_call: TRBJ2-5
d_call: TRBD2
clone_size: .

cdr3_aa: CAGISYRGGTEAFF
cdr3_nt: TGTGCCGGCATATCCTACAGGGGAGGCACTGAAGCTTTCTTT
v_call: TRBV28
j_call: TRBJ1-1
d_call: TRBD1
clone_size: once

cdr3_aa: CASSLVLRQSSYEQYF
cdr3_nt: TGTGCCAGCAGCTTGGTGCTTAGACAGAGCTCCTACGAGCAGTACTTC
v_call: TRBV5-5
j_call: TRBJ2-7
d_call: .
clone_size: .

cdr3_aa: CASSQLTGHTADTQYF
cdr3_nt: TGTGCCAGCAGCCAATTGACAGGACATACCGCAGATACGCAGTATTTT
v_call: TRBV4-2
j_call: TRBJ2-3
d_call: .
clone_size: few

cdr3_aa: CASSTWTGGGTEAFF
cdr3_nt: TGTGCCAGCAGTACCTGGACAGGGGGAGGGACTGAAGCTTTCTTT
v_call: TRBV28
j_call: TRBJ1-1
d_call: TRBD1
clone_size: .

cdr3_aa: CATQTGGVVTNYGYTF
cdr3_nt: TGTGCCACCCAGACAGGGGGGGTAGTTACTAACTATGGCTACACCTTC
v_call: TRBV28
j_call: TRBJ1-2
d_call: TRBD1
clone_size: .

cdr3_aa: CATSDSSRGLRQPQHF
cdr3_nt: TGTGCCACCAGTGATAGTAGCAGGGGGCTTCGGCAGCCCCAGCATTTT
v_call: TRBV24-1
j_call: TRBJ1-5
d_call: TRBD1
clone_size: .

cdr3_aa: CASSQLGADGNTIYF
cdr3_nt: TGTGCCAGCAGCCAACTGGGGGCGGACGGAAACACCATATATTTT
v_call: TRBV3-1/TRBV3-2
j_call: TRBJ1-3
d_call: .
clone_size: .

cdr3_aa: CAWSVGQGVEKLFF
cdr3_nt: TGTGCCTGGAGTGTGGGACAGGGGGTGGAAAAACTGTTTTTT
v_call: TRBV30
j_call: TRBJ1-4
d_call: TRBD1
clone_size: .

cdr3_aa: CATSGSRENEKLFF
cdr3_nt: TGTGCCACCAGTGGATCCAGGGAAAATGAAAAACTGTTTTTT
v_call: TRBV24-1
j_call: TRBJ1-4
d_call: .
clone_size: .

cdr3_aa: CASSPPIPGEQYF
cdr3_nt: TGTGCCAGCTCACCACCAATTCCGGGCGAGCAGTACTTC
v_call: TRBV18
j_call: TRBJ2-7
d_call: .
clone_size: .

cdr3_aa: CASSLNRRILNYEQYF
cdr3_nt: TGTGCCAGCAGTTTAAATCGGCGGATACTAAATTACGAGCAGTACTTC
v_call: TRBV6-5
j_call: TRBJ2-7
d_call: .
clone_size: .

cdr3_aa: CASSEHRGGVNTGELFF
cdr3_nt: TGTGCCAGCAGTGAACACCGCGGGGGCGTGAACACCGGGGAGCTGTTTTTT
v_call: TRBV6-1
j_call: TRBJ2-2
d_call: .
clone_size: .

cdr3_aa: CASSEDSVGYEQYF
cdr3_nt: TGTGCCAGCAGTGAGGACAGTGTCGGCTACGAGCAGTACTTC
v_call: TRBV6-1
j_call: TRBJ2-7
d_call: .
clone_size: .

cdr3_aa: CASSGGDRSGNTIYF
cdr3_nt: TGCGCCAGCAGCGGGGGGGACCGCTCTGGAAACACCATATATTTT
v_call: TRBV4-1
j_call: TRBJ1-3
d_call: .
clone_size: once

cdr3_aa: CASGETQYF
cdr3_nt: TGTGCCAGCGGCGAGACCCAGTACTTC
v_call: TRBV7-6
j_call: TRBJ2-5
d_call: .
clone_size: .

cdr3_aa: CASSSRQRNTEAFF
cdr3_nt: TGCGCCAGCAGCTCCCGACAGCGGAACACTGAAGCTTTCTTT
v_call: TRBV5-1
j_call: TRBJ1-1
d_call: .
clone_size: .

cdr3_aa: CASSLMKGAGEQYF
cdr3_nt: TGTGCCAGCAGCTTAATGAAGGGGGCGGGCGAGCAGTACTTC
v_call: TRBV7-3
j_call: TRBJ2-7
d_call: TRBD1
clone_size: .

cdr3_aa: CSAATGGFTEAFF
cdr3_nt: TGCAGCGCGGCGACGGGTGGGTTCACTGAAGCTTTCTTT
v_call: TRBV29-1
j_call: TRBJ1-1
d_call: .
clone_size: .

cdr3_aa: CASRRRREGALADLGYTF
cdr3_nt: TGTGCCAGCAGGCGCAGGCGTGAGGGGGCGCTTGCGGATCTGGGCTACACCTTC
v_call: TRBV2
j_call: TRBJ1-2
d_call: TRBD1
clone_size: .

cdr3_aa: CASSLWSSGGAADTQYF
cdr3_nt: TGTGCCAGCAGCTTATGGTCTAGCGGGGGGGCTGCAGATACGCAGTATTTT
v_call: TRBV7-3
j_call: TRBJ2-3
d_call: TRBD2
clone_size: .

cdr3_aa: CASSLSRGSYNEQFF
cdr3_nt: TGTGCCAGCAGTTTGTCCCGGGGTTCCTACAATGAGCAGTTCTTC
v_call: TRBV7-9
j_call: TRBJ2-1
d_call: .
clone_size: .

cdr3_aa: CASSLSIRVGYTF
cdr3_nt: TGTGCCAGCAGTTTATCGATCAGGGTTGGCTACACCTTC
v_call: TRBV27
j_call: TRBJ1-2
d_call: .
clone_size: .

cdr3_aa: CASSSDRGYTEAFF
cdr3_nt: TGTGCCAGCTCATCGGACAGGGGATACACTGAAGCTTTCTTT
v_call: TRBV18
j_call: TRBJ1-1
d_call: TRBD1
clone_size: few

cdr3_aa: CASSIRGTEAFF
cdr3_nt: TGTGCCAGTAGTATCCGGGGGACTGAAGCTTTCTTT
v_call: TRBV19
j_call: TRBJ1-1
d_call: .
clone_size: .

cdr3_aa: CASSQEVSGVYNEQFF
cdr3_nt: TGTGCCAGCAGCCAAGAAGTTAGCGGGGTTTACAATGAGCAGTTCTTC
v_call: TRBV4-2
j_call: TRBJ2-1
d_call: TRBD2
clone_size: .

cdr3_aa: CASSRQGFNTEAFF
cdr3_nt: TGTGCCAGCAGCAGGCAGGGCTTCAACACTGAAGCTTTCTTT
v_call: TRBV3-1/TRBV3-2
j_call: TRBJ1-1
d_call: .
clone_size: .

cdr3_aa: CASSHPPGGRAGNTIYF
cdr3_nt: TGTGCCAGCAGCCACCCCCCGGGGGGAAGGGCTGGAAACACCATATATTTT
v_call: TRBV7-2
j_call: TRBJ1-3
d_call: .
clone_size: once

cdr3_aa: CASSLQGGRGETQYF
cdr3_nt: TGTGCCAGCAGCTTGCAAGGCGGGAGGGGAGAGACCCAGTACTTC
v_call: TRBV5-6
j_call: TRBJ2-5
d_call: TRBD2
clone_size: .

cdr3_aa: CATSDLAGVLTDTQYF
cdr3_nt: TGTGCCACCAGTGATCTAGCGGGGGTTCTAACAGATACGCAGTATTTT
v_call: TRBV24-1
j_call: TRBJ2-3
d_call: TRBD2
clone_size: .

cdr3_aa: CASSAGKNTEAFF
cdr3_nt: TGCGCCAGCAGTGCGGGAAAGAACACTGAAGCTTTCTTT
v_call: TRBV10-1
j_call: TRBJ1-1
d_call: .
clone_size: .

cdr3_aa: CAIDISGRAGNEQFF
cdr3_nt: TGTGCCATTGATATTAGCGGGAGGGCCGGGAATGAGCAGTTCTTC
v_call: TRBV10-3
j_call: TRBJ2-1
d_call: TRBD2
clone_size: .

cdr3_aa: CASSPLYPGQGLAQETQYF
cdr3_nt: TGCGCCAGCAGTCCCCTATACCCAGGACAGGGTTTGGCCCAAGAGACCCAGTACTTC
v_call: TRBV23-1
j_call: TRBJ2-5
d_call: TRBD1
clone_size: .

cdr3_aa: CASSLTDEKLFF
cdr3_nt: TGTGCCAGCAGTTTGACAGATGAAAAACTGTTTTTT
v_call: TRBV28
j_call: TRBJ1-4
d_call: .
clone_size: once

cdr3_aa: CASSSRQNQETQYF
cdr3_nt: TGTGCCAGCTCATCTCGACAGAACCAAGAGACCCAGTACTTC
v_call: TRBV18
j_call: TRBJ2-5
d_call: .
clone_size: once

cdr3_aa: CASSPPSSRGPTGELFF
cdr3_nt: TGTGCCAGCTCACCACCATCTAGCAGGGGGCCCACCGGGGAGCTGTTTTTT
v_call: TRBV18
j_call: TRBJ2-2
d_call: TRBD1
clone_size: .